A selection of T cell receptor beta chains follows, all from one sample in a study of T-cell reconstitution after alpha-beta-depleted transplantation in children. One entry per CDR3 protein, called by TCRdb with MiXCR from the PCR reads. The sample consists of roughly 220,000 distinct CDR3 sequences, roughly 8.3% of them appearing once. Material: PBMCs, mostly from graft donor cells, obtained 360 days after TCRalphabeta/CD19-depleted stem cell transplant. The source of these receptors is a male patient aged 2-15 years who had a stem cell transplant for acute myeloid leukemia, so the T cells may come from the graft donor. CDR3s include the opening cysteine and the closing phenylalanine or tryptophan. Each record gives: CDR3 DNA, CDR3 protein, V gene, clone size, D gene, J gene. A D gene is named only where the DNA matches it firmly. Only some rows state a clone size, as once, few, many or a class for expanded clones.

TGTGCCACGAGCGGAGGAGCTCCTGGGGCCAACGTCCTGACTTTC	CATSGGAPGANVLTF	TRBV15	many	.	TRBJ2-6
TGCGCCAGCAGTGTCCGGACTAGCGGCTACAATGAGCAGTTCTTC	CASSVRTSGYNEQFF	TRBV10-2	.	TRBD2	TRBJ2-1
TGTGCCACCAGCACCGTCCGGGGGGCTCATGGCTACACCTTC	CATSTVRGAHGYTF	TRBV15	many	.	TRBJ1-2
TGTGCCAGCAGTTTAGTAGAGGGCCCCTACGAGCAGTACTTC	CASSLVEGPYEQYF	TRBV12-3/TRBV12-4	many	.	TRBJ2-7
.	CSASFGAGELFF	TRBV20-1	few	.	TRBJ2-2
TGTGCCAGCAGCCCGGGACTAGCGGGAGCAGGCGAGCAGTACTTC	CASSPGLAGAGEQYF	TRBV14	.	TRBD2	TRBJ2-7
TGCAGTGCTAGAGAAGGAAACACCATATATTTT	CSAREGNTIYF	TRBV20-1	many	.	TRBJ1-3
TGCAGTGCTAGTAGGGACAACTATGGCTACACCTTC	CSASRDNYGYTF	TRBV20-1	.	.	TRBJ1-2
TGTGCCAGCAGCCAGGGGACTAGCGGGAGGAAAGCTAGCTCCTACAATGAGCAGTTCTTC	CASSQGTSGRKASSYNEQFF	TRBV3-1	.	TRBD2	TRBJ2-1
TGTGCCAGCCATAGATGGGGGATAGAGACCCAGTACTTC	CASHRWGIETQYF	TRBV12-3/TRBV12-4	.	.	TRBJ2-5
TGCAGTGCTGAGAACAGCCGCCAAGAGACCCAGTACTTC	CSAENSRQETQYF	TRBV20-1	many	.	TRBJ2-5
TGTGCCAGCAGTACCGGGACTAGCGGGAGTGGTACCACAGATACGCAGTATTTT	CASSTGTSGSGTTDTQYF	TRBV12-3/TRBV12-4	few	TRBD2	TRBJ2-3
TGTGCCAGCAGCCTGGGGCCCCTTGGCTACACCTTC	CASSLGPLGYTF	TRBV5-4	.	.	TRBJ1-2
TGTGCCAGCAGGGCATCTCCTTCCTACAATGAGCAGTTCTTC	CASRASPSYNEQFF	TRBV25-1	few	.	TRBJ2-1
TGCAGCGTTGAAGGACAGGGGAAAGAGACCCAGTACTTC	CSVEGQGKETQYF	TRBV29-1	.	TRBD1	TRBJ2-5
TGTGCCAGCAGTCATCAGTCAGGAAATTCACCCCTCCACTTT	CASSHQSGNSPLHF	TRBV12-3/TRBV12-4	.	.	TRBJ1-6
TGTGCCAGCAGCTTAAGGACGGCGGGGGCCTCCGAGCAGTACTTC	CASSLRTAGASEQYF	TRBV7-2	few	.	TRBJ2-7
TGCAGTGCTAGATTCAGCGGGAGAGGAGCCTACAATGAGCAGTTCTTC	CSARFSGRGAYNEQFF	TRBV20-1	.	TRBD2	TRBJ2-1
TGTGCCAGCAGCTTAACACAGAACACTGAAGCTTTCTTT	CASSLTQNTEAFF	TRBV11-2	many	.	TRBJ1-1
TGCAGTGCTATAAACCGCCCAGGGTACACTGAAGCTTTCTTT	CSAINRPGYTEAFF	TRBV20-1	.	.	TRBJ1-1
TGTGCCAGCTCACCACGGGGGGGGCCCCCCTACAATGAGCAGTTCTTC	CASSPRGGPPYNEQFF	TRBV18	once	.	TRBJ2-1
TGTGCCAGCAGTTACGACAGTTGGTATGGCTACACCTTC	CASSYDSWYGYTF	TRBV6-2/TRBV6-3	many	.	TRBJ1-2
TGCAGTGCTAATAGGGCCCCCGCACATGAGCAGTTCTTC	CSANRAPAHEQFF	TRBV20-1	.	.	TRBJ2-1
TGTGCCACCAGTGAAAGCTCCTACAATGAGCAGTTCTTC	CATSESSYNEQFF	TRBV24-1	few	.	TRBJ2-1
TGCAGCGCCACCCACAGCTTAGCTCCCAAGTACTTC	CSATHSLAPKYF	TRBV29-1	many	.	TRBJ2-5
TGCGCCAGCAGCTTGGCGGGACAGGGGGAAGCCTACGAGCAGTACTTC	CASSLAGQGEAYEQYF	TRBV5-1	few	TRBD1	TRBJ2-7
TGTGCCAGCGCCGGGACCTCTTGGCAGTACTTC	CASAGTSWQYF	TRBV25-1	.	.	TRBJ2-7
TGTGCCAGCACCTCGCTAGCGGCGAACACCTACGAGCAGTACTTC	CASTSLAANTYEQYF	TRBV12-3/TRBV12-4	many	TRBD2	TRBJ2-7
TGTGCCAGCAGTGTCACCAGCTCCTACAATGAGCAGTTCTTC	CASSVTSSYNEQFF	TRBV6-4	many	.	TRBJ2-1
TGCGCCAGCAGAGCGAGGGGACTAGATCCCTCTGGTGAGCAGTTCTTC	CASRARGLDPSGEQFF	TRBV5-1	few	TRBD2	TRBJ2-1
TGCGCCAGCAGCCCACACCGGGACACACTGTTTTACGAGCAGTACTTC	CASSPHRDTLFYEQYF	TRBV5-1	once	.	TRBJ2-7
TGCAGCGTTTATCTAGGGGGAAGTGGCTACACCTTC	CSVYLGGSGYTF	TRBV29-1	.	.	TRBJ1-2
TGTGCCAGCAGCGTAGGGGACTGGGAAGGCCAAGAGACCCAGTACTTC	CASSVGDWEGQETQYF	TRBV9	.	.	TRBJ2-5
TGTGCCAGTTCGCTCCTGAGGGCTATGAACACTGAAGCTTTCTTT	CASSLLRAMNTEAFF	TRBV7-9	few	.	TRBJ1-1
TGTGCCAGCAGCCGAGACAGCTCTGGGGCCAACGTCCTGACTTTC	CASSRDSSGANVLTF	TRBV12-3/TRBV12-4	few	.	TRBJ2-6